A single sample is the source of the 20 T cell receptor beta chains below, sequenced in a study of identical twins. One entry per CDR3 protein results from TCRdb running MiXCR on the 5' RACE reads. The profile covers 450,000 or so distinct CDR3 sequences, with more than 13% appearing a single time and 0.5% to 0.65% taken by the ten largest. These data were also filed under a second study, of yellow fever vaccine responses in identical twins.

Sequencing input: CD4+ T cells sorted from blood. The receptors stem from a woman younger than 35 in good health.

The genes are TRBV7-9 and TRBJ2-2; 8 positions match TRBD2. Per germline, CDR1 SEHNR and CDR2 FQNEAQ (reference sequence). V dropped 5 bases and J dropped 4; count of bases not matched to a gene: 12. This CDR3 is 17 amino acids long. The CDR3: CASSTNRGGRFTGELFF. Here the CDR3 DNA reads TGTGCCAGCAGCACTAACCGGGGGGGGAGATTCACCGGGGAGCTGTTTTTT. Looking up the rest from reference TRBV7-9 and TRBJ2-2 gives the full variable domain: DTGVSQNPRHKITKRGQNVTFRCDPISEHNRLYWYRQTLGQGPEFLTYFQNEAQLEKSRLLSDRFSAERPKGSFSTLEIQRTEQGDSAMYLCASSTNRGGRFTGELFFGEGSRLTVL.

The CDR3 DNA follows: TGTGCCAGCAGCAAAGGCCCGGGACAGAACTACGAGCAGTACTTC. Translating gives CASSKGPGQNYEQYF. The genes are TRBV7-2 and TRBJ2-7, with 7 bases lining up with TRBD1. The CDR3 is made up of 15 amino acids. From germline, CDR1 is SGHTA and CDR2 FQGNSA. The V and J ends lost 5 bases and 3 bases, in that order; junction bases with no gene match: 10.

This clonotype was seen repeatedly, ten times or more. The chain uses TRBV20-1 and TRBJ2-7; D call uncertain. CDR3 length equals 13 residues. V was trimmed by 4 bases and J by 0 bases, leaving 10 bases between them. Germline V gives CDR1 DFQATT, CDR2 SNEGSKA (reference sequence). The CDR3 loop is CSAILAASYEQYF. The CDR3 coding sequence is TGCAGTGCTATCCTGGCCGCCTCCTACGAGCAGTACTTC.

This clonotype has more than one count but fewer than ten. The V gene is TRBV10-3, the J gene TRBJ2-1, with 7 nucleotides matching TRBD2. The CDR3 length is 20 residues. In germline, CDR1 is ENHRY, CDR2 SYGVKD. V lost 6 bases to trimming and J lost 1 base; unmatched junction nucleotides: 21. In nucleotides, the CDR3 is TGTGCCATCAGCGATCCCCTACAGAACGTTCTAGCGGAGTCCTACAATGAGCAGTTCTTC. This encodes CAISDPLQNVLAESYNEQFF.

This clonotype was seen repeatedly, ten times or more. The genes are TRBV5-1 and TRBJ2-5; D may be TRBD2 (5 bases). V was trimmed by 4 bases and J by 4 bases, leaving 11 bases between them. The CDR3 runs 13 residues. Germline V gene data show CDR1 as SGHRS and CDR2 as YFSETQ. In DNA form, the CDR3 reads TGCGCCAGCAGCCCCAGGAGCGGAGAGACCCAGTACTTC. The encoded protein is CASSPRSGETQYF.

This clonotype was seen more than once but under ten times. The genes are TRBV7-3 and TRBJ2-5; unclear D gene. Germline V lookup: CDR1 SGHTA, CDR2 FQGTGA. Trimming stripped 5 bases from V and 0 bases from J, with 13 bases between. The CDR3 length is 15 residues. This chain's CDR3 is CASSLGYNDQETQYF. CDR3 bases: TGTGCCAGCAGCCTAGGGTACAACGACCAAGAGACCCAGTACTTC.

J is TRBJ2-7 and V is TRBV30, with 8 bases matching TRBD2. The CDR3 has 14 residues. Germline-derived CDR1 and CDR2 are GTSNPN and SVGIG (reference sequence). V dropped 0 bases and J dropped 3; count of bases not matched to a gene: 4. The CDR3 sequence: CAWSVLAGGYEQYF. CDR3 nucleotides: TGTGCCTGGAGTGTACTCGCGGGGGGCTACGAGCAGTACTTC.

This clonotype has just a few counts. The chain carries TRBV10-3 and TRBJ2-5; 9 nucleotides agree with TRBD2. CDR3 size: 15 residues. The trim removed 6 bases at V and 4 bases at J, leaving 9 bases unmatched. CDR1 is ENHRY, CDR2 SYGVKD, per germline. In DNA form, the CDR3 reads TGTGCCATCAGCTCGGGACTAGCCCCTCGAGAGACCCAGTACTTC. Translation: CAISSGLAPRETQYF.

This clonotype turned up a few times. The CDR3 nucleotides are TGCAGTGCTAGAGATCCGGGGGTAACATCTAAGTTCGACGAGCAGTACTTC. It specifies CSARDPGVTSKFDEQYF. V usage is TRBV20-1 and J usage is TRBJ2-7; TRBD2 is a possible D gene (6 bases). This CDR3 is 17 amino acids long. V lost 0 bases and J 5 bases, leaving 23 bases between the germline ends. Germline values: CDR1 DFQATT, CDR2 SNEGSKA (reference sequence).

The sample holds a few counts of this clonotype. The CDR3 protein is CASSARLAGRLNTGELFF. In DNA form, the CDR3 reads TGTGCCAGCAGTGCCCGACTAGCGGGACGCTTAAACACCGGGGAGCTGTTTTTT. The V and J genes are TRBV27 and TRBJ2-2; 11 positions agree with TRBD2. With V trimmed by 5 bases and J by 2 bases, 10 bases remained unmatched. There are 18 residues in the CDR3. Looked up from germline, CDR1 is MNHEY and CDR2 is SMNVEV (reference sequence).

The CDR3 region is CAWTAGVEQYF. The DNA for the CDR3 is TGTGCCTGGACAGCGGGAGTCGAGCAGTACTTC. The genes are TRBV30 and TRBJ2-7, with 8 bases lining up with TRBD2. The V segment lost 4 bases and the J segment 6 bases; nucleotides outside the gene matches: 2. This CDR3 region has 11 residues. The germline CDR1 and CDR2 sequences are GTSNPN and SVGIG (reference sequence).

The chain links TRBV11-3 to TRBJ2-3, with D hard to call. CDR1 and CDR2 (germline): SGHNT, YENEEA. CDR3 size: 13 residues. Between the trimmed V and J ends, which lost 2 bases and 5 bases, there was a span of 8 bases. This CDR3 reads CASSLNFLDTQYF. CDR3 DNA sequence: TGTGCCAGCAGCTTAAACTTCTTAGATACGCAGTATTTT.

V usage is TRBV30 and J usage is TRBJ2-1; D gene uncertain. This CDR3 has 13 amino acids. Between the trimmed V and J ends, which lost 2 bases and 5 bases, there was a span of 10 bases. CDR1 is GTSNPN and CDR2 is SVGIG in the germline V gene (reference sequence). CDR3 sequence: CAWSYTINNEQFF. As DNA, the CDR3 is TGTGCCTGGAGTTATACGATCAACAATGAGCAGTTCTTC.

This clonotype was seen a few times. This chain uses TRBV4-1 with TRBJ2-2, with D perhaps assigned TRBD1 or TRBD2 (5 bases each). The CDR3 is 17 residues long. V gave up 0 bases and J gave up 3 bases, with 14 bases separating them. Germline-derived CDR1 and CDR2 are MGHRA and YSYEKL. For the CDR3, the DNA is TGCGCCAGCAGCCAAGACCAGGGAGTAGGGGACACCGGGGAGCTGTTTTTT. Translated, it gives CASSQDQGVGDTGELFF.

This clonotype was recorded a few times. The chain links TRBV5-1 to TRBJ2-7; no firm D call. This CDR3 is built from 15 residues. Trimming pared 5 bases from V and 2 bases from J, leaving 17 bases between. Germline CDR1 is SGHRS and CDR2 is YFSETQ. The CDR3 protein is CASRHFQEQAYEQYF. The CDR3 bases are TGCGCCAGCAGACACTTTCAGGAGCAGGCCTACGAGCAGTACTTC. The full variable domain, with the rest looked up from reference TRBV5-1 and TRBJ2-7, is KAGVTQTPRYLIKTRGQQVTLSCSPISGHRSVSWYQQTPGQGLQFLFEYFSETQRNKGNFPGRFSGRQFSNSRSEMNVSTLELGDSALYLCASRHFQEQAYEQYFGPGTRLTVT.

The chain has TRBV29-1 and TRBJ2-5; D gene uncertain. Germline V lookup: CDR1 SQVTM, CDR2 ANQGSEA. The CDR3 runs 11 residues. For the CDR3, the DNA is TGCATCGCCAACCCCTCAGAGACCCAGTACTTC. Translated, it gives CIANPSETQYF.

This clonotype has just one count. The J gene is TRBJ2-1, the V gene TRBV5-1; D possibly uses TRBD1 or TRBD2 (5 bases each). In germline, CDR1 is SGHRS, CDR2 YFSETQ. The CDR3 contains 13 residues. V lost 0 bases, J lost 8 bases, and 9 bases lay in between. The CDR3 DNA follows: TGCGCCAGCAGCTTGGGAGGGGCTGATGAGCAGTTCTTC. It yields the protein CASSLGGADEQFF.

V and J are TRBV3-1 and TRBJ2-1, with TRBD2 matching 7 bases. Germline CDR1 reads LGHDT; CDR2 reads YNNKEL (reference sequence). This CDR3 region has 14 residues. Trimming took 6 bases from V and 9 from J; bases not matched to a gene: 11. CDR3 in DNA: TGTGCCAGCAGTCCTAAGGGACTACTGGGTGAGCAGTTCTTC. This codes for CASSPKGLLGEQFF.

This clonotype has a count of ten or more. The gene calls are TRBV29-1 and TRBJ1-1; D perhaps matches TRBD1 (5 bases). The CDR3 contains 13 residues. V lost 4 bases, J lost 5 bases, and 14 bases lay in between. The germline CDR1 and CDR2 sequences are SQVTM and ANQGSEA. CDR3 coding DNA: TGCAGCGTTGGCCGGGGGTTCGGGACTGAAGCTTTCTTT. It codes for CSVGRGFGTEAFF.

This clonotype was recorded a few times. The rearrangement links TRBV4-2 to TRBJ2-7; no clear D. CDR3 length: 14 amino acids. The ends were cut back, 1 base at V and 7 bases at J, with 14 bases in the middle. CDR1 and CDR2 (germline): LGHNA, YNFKEQ. The CDR3 here is CASSQAGPVGEQYF. CDR3 DNA: TGTGCCAGCAGCCAAGCGGGCCCCGTGGGGGAGCAGTACTTC.